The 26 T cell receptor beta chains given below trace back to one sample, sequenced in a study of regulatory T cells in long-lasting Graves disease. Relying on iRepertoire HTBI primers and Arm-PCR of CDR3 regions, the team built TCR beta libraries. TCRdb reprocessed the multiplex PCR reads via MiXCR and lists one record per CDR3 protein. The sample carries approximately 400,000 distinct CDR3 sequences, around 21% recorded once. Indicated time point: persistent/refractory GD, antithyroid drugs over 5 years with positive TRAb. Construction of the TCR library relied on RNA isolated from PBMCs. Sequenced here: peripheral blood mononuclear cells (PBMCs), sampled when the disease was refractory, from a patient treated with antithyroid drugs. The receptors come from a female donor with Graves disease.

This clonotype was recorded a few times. CDR3 DNA sequence: TGCAGTGCTAGAGATCAGGGCCCTAACACTGAAGCTTTCTTT. Residues: CSARDQGPNTEAFF. This sequence joins TRBV20-1 and TRBJ1-1; TRBD1 is a possible D gene (5 bases). Trimming removed 0 bases from V and 2 bases from J, with 10 bases in between. The CDR3 contains 14 residues. Germline values: CDR1 DFQATT, CDR2 SNEGSKA (reference sequence).

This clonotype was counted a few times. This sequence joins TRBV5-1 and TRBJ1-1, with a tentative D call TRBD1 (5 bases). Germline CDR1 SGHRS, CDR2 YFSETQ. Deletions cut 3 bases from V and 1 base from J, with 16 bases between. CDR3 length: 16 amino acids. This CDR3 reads CASSSGVPGPNTEAFF. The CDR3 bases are TGCGCCAGCAGCTCTGGAGTCCCGGGACCGAACACTGAAGCTTTCTTT.

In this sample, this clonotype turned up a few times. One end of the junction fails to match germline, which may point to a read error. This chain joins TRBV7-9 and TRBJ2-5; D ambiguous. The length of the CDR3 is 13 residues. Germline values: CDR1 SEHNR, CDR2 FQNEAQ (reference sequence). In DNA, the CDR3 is TGTGCCAGCAGCTTAGACTATCAAGGGACCCAGTACTTC. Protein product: CASSLDYQGTQYF.

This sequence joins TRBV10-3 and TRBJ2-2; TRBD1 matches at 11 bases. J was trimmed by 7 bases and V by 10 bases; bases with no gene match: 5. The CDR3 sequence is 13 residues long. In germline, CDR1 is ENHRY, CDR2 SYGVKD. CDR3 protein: CATRDRGVGELFF. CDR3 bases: TGTGCCACCCGGGACAGGGGGGTCGGGGAGCTGTTTTTT.

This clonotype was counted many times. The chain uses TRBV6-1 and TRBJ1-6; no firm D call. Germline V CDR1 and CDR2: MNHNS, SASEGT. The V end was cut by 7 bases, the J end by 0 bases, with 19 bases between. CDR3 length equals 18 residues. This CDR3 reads CASTPTPPGSSYNSPLHF. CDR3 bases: TGTGCCAGCACACCGACCCCTCCGGGGAGCTCCTATAATTCACCCCTCCACTTT.

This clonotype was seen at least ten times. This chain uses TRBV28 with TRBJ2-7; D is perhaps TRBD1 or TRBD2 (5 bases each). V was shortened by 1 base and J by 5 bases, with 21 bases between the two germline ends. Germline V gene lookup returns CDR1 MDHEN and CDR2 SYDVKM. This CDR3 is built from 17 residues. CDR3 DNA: TGTGCCAGCAGTTTATCTTTCTTGGGGGAGTTGTCCCACGAGCAGTACTTC. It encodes CASSLSFLGELSHEQYF. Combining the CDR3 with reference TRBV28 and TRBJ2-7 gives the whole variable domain DVKVTQSSRYLVKRTGEKVFLECVQDMDHENMFWYRQDPGLGLRLIYFSYDVKMKEKGDIPEGYSVSREKKERFSLILESASTNQTSMYLCASSLSFLGELSHEQYFGPGTRLTVT.

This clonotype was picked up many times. The CDR3 DNA sequence: TGTGCCAGCAGTGAATCCGGGCAGAATAATGAAAAACTGTTTTTT. Translated, it gives CASSESGQNNEKLFF. The chain has TRBV2 and TRBJ1-4; no reliable D call. The germline V and J ends were trimmed by 2 bases and 4 bases, with 11 bases remaining between them. Germline assignment: CDR1 SNHLY and CDR2 FYNNEI. The CDR3 length is 15 residues. Using reference TRBV2 and TRBJ1-4 for the parts outside the CDR3, the full variable domain is EPEVTQTPSHQVTQMGQEVILRCVPISNHLYFYWYRQILGQKVEFLVSFYNNEISEKSEIFDDQFSVERPDGSNFTLKIRSTKLEDSAMYFCASSESGQNNEKLFFGSGTQLSVL.

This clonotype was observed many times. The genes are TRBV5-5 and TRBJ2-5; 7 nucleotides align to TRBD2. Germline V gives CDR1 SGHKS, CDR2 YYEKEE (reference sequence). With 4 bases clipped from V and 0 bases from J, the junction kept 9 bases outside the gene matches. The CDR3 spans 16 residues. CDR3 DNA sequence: TGTGCCAGCAGCAAGGGCCTTAGCGGGTACCAAGAGACCCAGTACTTC. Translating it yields CASSKGLSGYQETQYF.

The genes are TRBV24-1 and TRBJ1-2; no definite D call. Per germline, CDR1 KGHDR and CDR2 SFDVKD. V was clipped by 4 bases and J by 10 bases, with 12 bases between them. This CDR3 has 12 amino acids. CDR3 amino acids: CATSDRGEHYTF. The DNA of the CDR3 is TGTGCCACCAGTGACCGGGGAGAGCACTACACCTTC.

The CDR3 sequence is CASSSGTGGSQPQHF. CDR3 coding DNA: TGTGCCAGCAGTTCCGGGACCGGAGGGAGTCAGCCCCAGCATTTT. The chain is built from TRBV27 and TRBJ1-5, with a possible D match to TRBD1 (5 bases). V lost 4 bases and J lost 6, with 16 bases in between. In germline, CDR1 is MNHEY, CDR2 SMNVEV (reference sequence). The CDR3 is 15 residues long.

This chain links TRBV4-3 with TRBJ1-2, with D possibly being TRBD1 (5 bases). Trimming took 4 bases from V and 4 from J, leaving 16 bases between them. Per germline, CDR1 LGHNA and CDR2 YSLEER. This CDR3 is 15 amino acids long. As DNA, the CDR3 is TGCGCCAGCAGCCTATCCCCACAGGCGTCCTATGGCTACACCTTC. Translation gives CASSLSPQASYGYTF.

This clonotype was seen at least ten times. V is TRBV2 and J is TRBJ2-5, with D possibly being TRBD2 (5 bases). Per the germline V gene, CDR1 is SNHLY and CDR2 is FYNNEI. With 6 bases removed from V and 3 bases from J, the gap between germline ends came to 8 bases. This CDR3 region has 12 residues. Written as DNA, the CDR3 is TGTGCCAGCAGGCCCGGGAAAGAGACCCAGTACTTC. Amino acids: CASRPGKETQYF.

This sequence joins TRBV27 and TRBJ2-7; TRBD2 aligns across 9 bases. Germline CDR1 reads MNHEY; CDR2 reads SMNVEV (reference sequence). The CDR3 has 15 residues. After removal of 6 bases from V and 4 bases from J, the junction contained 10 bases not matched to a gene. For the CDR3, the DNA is TGTGCCAGCAGCCCCTTCCCTAGCGGGAAATACGAGCAGTACTTC. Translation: CASSPFPSGKYEQYF.

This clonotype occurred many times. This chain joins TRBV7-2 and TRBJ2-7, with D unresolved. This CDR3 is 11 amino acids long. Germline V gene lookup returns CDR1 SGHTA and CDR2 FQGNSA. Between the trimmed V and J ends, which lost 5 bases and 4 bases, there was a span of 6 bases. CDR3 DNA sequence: TGTGCCAGCAGCGCACTATACGAGCAGTACTTC. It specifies CASSALYEQYF.

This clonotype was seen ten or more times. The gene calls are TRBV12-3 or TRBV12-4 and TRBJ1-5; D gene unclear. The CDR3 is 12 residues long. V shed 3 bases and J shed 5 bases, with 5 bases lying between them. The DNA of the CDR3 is TGTGCCAGCAGTTTTGGAGATCAGCCCCAGCATTTT. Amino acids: CASSFGDQPQHF.

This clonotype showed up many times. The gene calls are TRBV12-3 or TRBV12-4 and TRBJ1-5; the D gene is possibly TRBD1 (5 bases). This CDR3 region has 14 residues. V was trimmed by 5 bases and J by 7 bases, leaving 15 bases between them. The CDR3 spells CASSLQGSGQPQHF. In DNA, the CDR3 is TGTGCCAGCAGTCTTCAGGGTTCAGGGCAGCCCCAGCATTTT.

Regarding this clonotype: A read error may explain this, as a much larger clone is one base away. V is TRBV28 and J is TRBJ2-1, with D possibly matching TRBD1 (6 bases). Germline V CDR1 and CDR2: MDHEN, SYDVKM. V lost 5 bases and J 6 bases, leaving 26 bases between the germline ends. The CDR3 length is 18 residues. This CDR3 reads CASSEPTVRQGSVNEQFF. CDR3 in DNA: TGTGCCAGCAGTGAACCGACCGTTCGGCAGGGGAGTGTCAATGAGCAGTTCTTC. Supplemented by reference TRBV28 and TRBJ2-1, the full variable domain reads DVKVTQSSRYLVKRTGEKVFLECVQDMDHENMFWYRQDPGLGLRLIYFSYDVKMKEKGDIPEGYSVSREKKERFSLILESASTNQTSMYLCASSEPTVRQGSVNEQFFGPGTRLTVL.

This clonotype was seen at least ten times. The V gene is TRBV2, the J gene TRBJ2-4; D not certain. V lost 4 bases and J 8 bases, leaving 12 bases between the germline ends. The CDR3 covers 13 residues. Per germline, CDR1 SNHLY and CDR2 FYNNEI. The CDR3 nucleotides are TGTGCCAGCAGTGGTAAAGGGTGGGACATTCAGTACTTC. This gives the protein CASSGKGWDIQYF.

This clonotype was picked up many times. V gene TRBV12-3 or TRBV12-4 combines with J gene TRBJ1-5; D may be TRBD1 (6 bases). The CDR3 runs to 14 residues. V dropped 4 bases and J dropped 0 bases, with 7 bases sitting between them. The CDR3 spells CASSSGVSNQPQHF. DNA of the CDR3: TGTGCCAGCAGTTCAGGGGTTAGCAATCAGCCCCAGCATTTT.

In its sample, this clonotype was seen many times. CDR3 residues: CASSSQGSGEAFF. For the CDR3, the DNA is TGTGCCAGCAGCTCACAGGGGAGCGGTGAAGCTTTCTTT. This chain joins TRBV11-3 and TRBJ1-1, with TRBD1 identical over 7 bases. The CDR3 totals 13 residues. J was trimmed by 7 bases and V by 4 bases; bases with no gene match: 6. Per the germline V gene, CDR1 is SGHNT and CDR2 is YENEEA.

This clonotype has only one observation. For the CDR3, the DNA is TGTGCCTGGAGTGTACAAGGTGGGGCCAACGTCCTGACTTTC. Protein: CAWSVQGGANVLTF. The V call is TRBV30, the J call TRBJ2-6; D gene uncertain. V gave up 0 bases and J gave up 3 bases, with 6 bases separating them. Germline lookup yields CDR1 GTSNPN and CDR2 SVGIG (reference sequence). The CDR3 sequence is 14 residues long. Looking up the rest from reference TRBV30 and TRBJ2-6 gives the full variable domain: SQTIHQWPATLVQPVGSPLSLECTVEGTSNPNLYWYRQAAGRGLQLLFYSVGIGQISSEVPQNLSASRPQDRQFILSSKKLLLSDSGFYLCAWSVQGGANVLTFGAGSRLTVL.

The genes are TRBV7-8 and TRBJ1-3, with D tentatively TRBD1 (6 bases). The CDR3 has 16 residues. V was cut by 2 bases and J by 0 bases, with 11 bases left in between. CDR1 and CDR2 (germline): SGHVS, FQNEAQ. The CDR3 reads CASSLSPGASGNTIYF. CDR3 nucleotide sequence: TGTGCCAGCAGCTTATCGCCAGGGGCCTCTGGAAACACCATATATTTT.

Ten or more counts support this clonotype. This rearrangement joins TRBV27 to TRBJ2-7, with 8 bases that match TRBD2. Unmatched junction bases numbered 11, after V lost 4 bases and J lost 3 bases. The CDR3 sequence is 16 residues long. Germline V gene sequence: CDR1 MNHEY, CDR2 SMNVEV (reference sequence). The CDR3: CASSSTPGLGSYEQYF. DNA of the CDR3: TGTGCCAGCAGTTCAACACCGGGACTAGGTAGCTACGAGCAGTACTTC.

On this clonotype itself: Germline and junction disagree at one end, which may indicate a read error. CDR3 DNA: TGTGCCAACAGCCCCGGGACTAGATCGACCGGGGAGCTGTTTTTT. It is translated as CANSPGTRSTGELFF. V usage is TRBV7-2 and J usage is TRBJ2-2, with 8 bases identical to TRBD2. CDR1 and CDR2 from the germline V gene are SGHTA and FQGNSA. The CDR3 is made up of 15 amino acids.

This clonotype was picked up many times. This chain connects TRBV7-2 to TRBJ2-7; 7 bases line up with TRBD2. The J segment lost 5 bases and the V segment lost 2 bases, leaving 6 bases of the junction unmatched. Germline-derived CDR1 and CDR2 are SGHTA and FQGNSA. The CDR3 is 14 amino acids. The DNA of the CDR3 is TGTGCCAGCAGCTTACAGACTAGCAACCACGAGCAGTACTTC. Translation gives CASSLQTSNHEQYF. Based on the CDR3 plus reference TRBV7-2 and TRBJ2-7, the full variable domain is GAGVSQSPSNKVTEKGKDVELRCDPISGHTALYWYRQSLGQGLEFLIYFQGNSAPDKSGLPSDRFSAERTGGSVSTLTIQRTQQEDSAVYLCASSLQTSNHEQYFGPGTRLTVT.

CDR3 DNA: TGCGCCAGCAGAGCGACCCCGACAGGGAGCTCCTACGAGCAGTACTTC. Translating gives CASRATPTGSSYEQYF. The chain combines TRBV5-1 with TRBJ2-7, with 7 bases identical to TRBD1. Germline assignment: CDR1 SGHRS and CDR2 YFSETQ. The CDR3 extends over 16 amino acids. Trimming removed 5 bases from V and 0 bases from J; junction bases left unmatched: 11.